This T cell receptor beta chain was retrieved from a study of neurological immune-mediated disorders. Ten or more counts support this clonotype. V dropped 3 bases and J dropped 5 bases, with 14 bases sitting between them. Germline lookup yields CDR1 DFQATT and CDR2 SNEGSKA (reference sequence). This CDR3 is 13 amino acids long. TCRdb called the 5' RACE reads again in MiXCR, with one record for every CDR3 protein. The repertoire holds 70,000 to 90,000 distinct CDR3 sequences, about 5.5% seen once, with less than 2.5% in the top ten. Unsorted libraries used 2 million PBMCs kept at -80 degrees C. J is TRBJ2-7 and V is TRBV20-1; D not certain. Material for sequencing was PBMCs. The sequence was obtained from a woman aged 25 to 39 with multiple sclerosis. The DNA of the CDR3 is TGCAGTGCTAGGGGGTTAGGGCCTAACGAGCAGTACTTC. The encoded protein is CSARGLGPNEQYF.